The T cell receptor beta chain described here comes from a study of blood T cell repertoires in COVID-19. As for the study in general: T cells, B-cell-depleted T cells, or PBMCs supplied cDNA or gDNA.

Losses at the gene ends were 6 bases for V and 10 bases for J; bases not matched to a gene: 5. CDR3 length: 11 amino acids. Per germline, CDR1 SNHLY and CDR2 FYNNEI. Authors' processing steps: Estimation of nucleated cell counts relied on the amplification of reference gene primers. Measured with immunoSEQ multiplex PCR; TCRdb has only the in-frame clones, and not every one. That table gives V, J and clone size, and the DNA gave D and trimming. In the table there are about 140,000 clones, 60% to 85% of which are singletons. The sequencing input was peripheral blood. The sequence was obtained from a man aged 45-60 years with acute or convalescent COVID-19. This chain connects TRBV2 to TRBJ1-2, with TRBD1 matching over 7 bases. CDR3 region: CASSPDRDYTF. The CDR3 DNA reads TGTGCCAGCAGCCCCGACAGGGACTACACCTTC.